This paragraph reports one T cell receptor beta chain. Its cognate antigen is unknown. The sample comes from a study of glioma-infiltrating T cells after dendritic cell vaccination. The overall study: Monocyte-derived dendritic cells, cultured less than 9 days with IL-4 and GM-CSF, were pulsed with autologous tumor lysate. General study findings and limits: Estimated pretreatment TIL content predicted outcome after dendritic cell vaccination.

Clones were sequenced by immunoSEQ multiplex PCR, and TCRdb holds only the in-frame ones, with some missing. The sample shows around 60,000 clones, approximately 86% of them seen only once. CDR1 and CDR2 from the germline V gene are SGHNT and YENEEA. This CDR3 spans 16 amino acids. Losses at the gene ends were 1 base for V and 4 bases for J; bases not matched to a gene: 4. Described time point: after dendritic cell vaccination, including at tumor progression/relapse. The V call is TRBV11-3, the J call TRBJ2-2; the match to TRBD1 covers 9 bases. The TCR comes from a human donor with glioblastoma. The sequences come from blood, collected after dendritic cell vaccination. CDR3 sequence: CASSLGSTGGTGELFF. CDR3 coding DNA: TGTGCCAGCAGCTTAGGTTCGACAGGGGGCACCGGGGAGCTGTTTTTT.